The rows below give T cell receptor beta chains drawn from one sample of a study of blood T cell repertoires in COVID-19. Libraries were prepared by immunoSEQ multiplex PCR; TCRdb keeps only in-frame clonotypes and omits some of them. The sample consists of 250,000 to 350,000 clones, 80% to 90% of them appearing once. Sequenced sample: peripheral blood. All receptors come from a woman between 50 and 59 years old with COVID-19, enrolled during active disease. The CDR3 runs from the conserved cysteine through the conserved F or W. D genes are given only for firm matches. Part of the rows lack a size; the others show once, few, many or a class for expanded clones.

j_call	clone_size	d_call	v_call	cdr3_aa	cdr3_nt
TRBJ1-1	.	.	TRBV7-2	CASSLGGGWDTEAFF	TGTGCCAGCAGCTTAGGTGGGGGGTGGGACACTGAAGCTTTCTTT
TRBJ2-7	.	.	TRBV5-4	CASSPGYTTYEQYF	TGTGCCAGCTCACCGGGGTATACGACCTACGAGCAGTACTTC
TRBJ2-7	many	.	TRBV13	CASRRGPSVSYEQYF	TGTGCCAGCAGACGCGGGCCTAGCGTCTCCTACGAGCAGTACTTC
TRBJ1-5	.	.	TRBV6-1	CASSDRGADQPQHF	TGTGCCAGCAGTGATCGGGGGGCCGATCAGCCCCAGCATTTT
TRBJ2-7	.	.	TRBV3-1/TRBV3-2	CASSQDFLAGAEQYF	TGTGCCAGCAGCCAAGATTTCCTAGCAGGGGCCGAGCAGTACTTC
TRBJ1-2	.	.	TRBV6-2/TRBV6-3	CASSSGYGYTF	TGTGCCAGCAGTTCCGGCTATGGCTACACCTTC
TRBJ2-1	.	TRBD2	TRBV19	CASSLGLASGYEQFF	TGTGCCAGTAGTCTCGGACTAGCGAGTGGGTATGAGCAGTTCTTC
TRBJ2-1	.	.	TRBV29-1	CSVEGGGWVSEQFF	TGCAGCGTTGAAGGGGGCGGTTGGGTCAGTGAGCAGTTCTTC
TRBJ2-3	.	TRBD1	TRBV24-1	CATSDLLGQGADTQYF	TGTGCCACCAGTGATTTGCTGGGACAGGGCGCCGATACGCAGTATTTT
TRBJ2-5	.	TRBD2	TRBV19	CASSRIAGVRETQYF	TGTGCCAGTAGTAGGATAGCGGGAGTACGGGAGACCCAGTACTTC